This T cell receptor beta chain was recovered during a study of blood T cell repertoires in COVID-19. Study background: Sample material is recorded as cDNA or gDNA derived from T cells, B-cell-depleted T cells, or PBMCs.

Cohorts were assigned according to the clinical history that participants reported. The junction had 0 bases not matched to a gene; V was cut back by 2 bases and J by 0 bases. Per germline, CDR1 ENHRY and CDR2 SYGVKD. CDR3 length equals 15 residues. This clone was observed a few times. The data were produced by immunoSEQ multiplex PCR, yet TCRdb's version contains in-frame clones alone and is incomplete. Altogether about 290,000 clones are present, about nine tenths being singletons, with the ten largest covering 1.7%. V gene TRBV10-3 combines with J gene TRBJ2-2, with 7 positions matching TRBD1. The sequenced sample consisted of PBMCs or T cells enriched from blood (not recorded which). This sequence originates from a woman aged 35 to 49 who had recovered from COVID-19. The CDR3 coding sequence is TGTGCCATCAGTGAGACAGGGGCGAACACCGGGGAGCTGTTTTTT. This codes for CAISETGANTGELFF.